Given below is one T cell receptor beta chain in context. This sample is part of a study of T-cell reconstitution after alpha-beta-depleted transplantation in children. The CDR3 extends over 15 amino acids. Germline V gene sequence: CDR1 SEHNR, CDR2 FQNEAQ (reference sequence). V trimming: 1 base; J trimming: 8 bases; junction bases outside the gene matches: 9. TCRbeta library preparation incorporated unique molecular identifiers. MiXCR, applied by TCRdb to the PCR reads, yields one record per CDR3 protein. The sample has approximately 640,000 distinct CDR3 sequences, 15% to 20% seen once. Material: PBMCs from the stem cell graft donor, obtained from the stem cell graft. V usage is TRBV7-9 and J usage is TRBJ1-2; 8 bases fit TRBD1. The sequence was obtained from a human donor who donated a stem cell graft to a child with acute myeloid leukemia. CDR3 coding DNA: TGTGCCAGCAGCTTAGAACCGGACAGGGTAGACGGCTACACCTTC. Amino acids: CASSLEPDRVDGYTF. Full variable domain (remainder filled in from reference TRBV7-9 and TRBJ1-2): DTGVSQNPRHKITKRGQNVTFRCDPISEHNRLYWYRQTLGQGPEFLTYFQNEAQLEKSRLLSDRFSAERPKGSFSTLEIQRTEQGDSAMYLCASSLEPDRVDGYTFGSGTRLTVV.